This T cell receptor (beta chain) stems from a study of long-term antiretroviral therapy in people with HIV. Whole-study findings and limits: Clonal expansions arising prior to ART prevailed in the repertoire at every time point.

Sequencing relied on immunoSEQ assay v3.0, run at survey level. The repertoire was sequenced with immunoSEQ multiplex PCR; TCRdb's copy has only in-frame clones and lacks some. The sample holds tens of thousands of clones, 81% seen once. Details on this clone: Its antigen is undetermined.

The germline V gene encodes CDR1 KGHSH and CDR2 LQKENI. Trimming cost V 8 bases and J 8 bases; bases outside gene matches: 10. The CDR3 covers 13 residues. The TCR originated in a man aged 30-40 years with HIV. V and J are TRBV18 and TRBJ1-2; 8 bases line up with TRBD1. This material consisted of unsorted PBMCs, taken 1.5 years after starting antiretroviral therapy. CDR3 bases: TGTGCCAGCCAAGGACAGGGAGATCGCGGCTACACCTTC. Its protein is CASQGQGDRGYTF. The whole variable domain, remainder taken from reference TRBV18 and TRBJ1-2, is NAGVMQNPRHLVRRRGQEARLRCSPMKGHSHVYWYRQLPEEGLKFMVYLQKENIIDESGMPKERFSAEFPKEGPSILRIQQVVRGDSAAYFCASQGQGDRGYTFGSGTRLTVV.